This T cell receptor beta chain derives from a study of blood T cell repertoires in COVID-19. Original methodology: Amplification of reference gene primers was used by the study to estimate nucleated cell counts. Produced via immunoSEQ multiplex PCR; TCRdb's table is partial and in-frame only. D and trimming were read from the DNA, whereas the V and J calls and clone size are those reported in that table. This sample has almost 500,000 clones, with 70% to 90% found just once. Everyone who took part was roughly 18 to 100 years old, and they came from about two dozen US areas. Symptom resolution, clearance, or two negative PCRs marked the recovered donors of Cohort 3. For this clone: The identical CDR3 is also encoded by other nucleotide sequences in the sample.

Specimen: PBMCs or T cells enriched from blood (not recorded which). This TCR derives from a woman aged 55-70 years who had recovered from COVID-19.

The CDR3 bases are TGTGCCACCAGCAGGGGACAGTTAAACACTGAAGCTTTCTTT. Its translation: CATSRGQLNTEAFF. The chain carries TRBV15 and TRBJ1-1; TRBD1 agrees at 7 bases. The CDR3 spans 14 residues. Germline CDR1 reads LNHNV; CDR2 reads YYDKDF (reference sequence). The V and J ends lost 3 bases and 2 bases, in that order; junction bases with no gene match: 3.